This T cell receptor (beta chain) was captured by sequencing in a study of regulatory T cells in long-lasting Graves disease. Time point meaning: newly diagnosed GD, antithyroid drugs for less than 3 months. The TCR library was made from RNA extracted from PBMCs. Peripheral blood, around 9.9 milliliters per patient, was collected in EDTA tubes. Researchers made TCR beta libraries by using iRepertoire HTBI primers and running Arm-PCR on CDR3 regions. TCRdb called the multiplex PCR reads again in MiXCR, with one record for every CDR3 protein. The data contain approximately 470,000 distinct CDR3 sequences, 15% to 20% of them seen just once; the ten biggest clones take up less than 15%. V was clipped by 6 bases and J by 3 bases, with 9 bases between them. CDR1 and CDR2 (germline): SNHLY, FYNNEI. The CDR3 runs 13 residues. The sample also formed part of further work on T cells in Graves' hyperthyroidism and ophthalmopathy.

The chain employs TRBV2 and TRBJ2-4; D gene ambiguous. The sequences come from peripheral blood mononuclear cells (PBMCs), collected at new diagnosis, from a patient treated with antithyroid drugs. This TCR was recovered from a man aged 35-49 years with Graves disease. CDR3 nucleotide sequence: TGTGCCAGCAGGGGAAGGTTCAAAAACATTCAGTACTTC. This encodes CASRGRFKNIQYF.